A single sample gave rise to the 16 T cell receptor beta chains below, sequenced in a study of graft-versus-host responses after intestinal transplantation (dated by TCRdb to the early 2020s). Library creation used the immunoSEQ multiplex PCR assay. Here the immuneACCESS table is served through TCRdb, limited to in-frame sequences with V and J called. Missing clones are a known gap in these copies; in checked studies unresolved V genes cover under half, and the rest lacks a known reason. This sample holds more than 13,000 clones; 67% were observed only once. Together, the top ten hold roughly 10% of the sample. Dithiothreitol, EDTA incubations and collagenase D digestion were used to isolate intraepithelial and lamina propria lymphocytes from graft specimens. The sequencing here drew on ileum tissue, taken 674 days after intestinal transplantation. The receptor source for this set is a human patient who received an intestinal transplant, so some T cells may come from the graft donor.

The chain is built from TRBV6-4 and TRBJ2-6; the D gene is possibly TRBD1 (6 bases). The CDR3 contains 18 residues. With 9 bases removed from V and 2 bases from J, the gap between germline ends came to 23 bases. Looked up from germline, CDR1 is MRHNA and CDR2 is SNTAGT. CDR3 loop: CARVPAPTGSPGANVLTF. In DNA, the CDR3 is TGTGCCAGGGTCCCAGCCCCGACAGGTAGCCCTGGGGCCAACGTCCTGACTTTC.

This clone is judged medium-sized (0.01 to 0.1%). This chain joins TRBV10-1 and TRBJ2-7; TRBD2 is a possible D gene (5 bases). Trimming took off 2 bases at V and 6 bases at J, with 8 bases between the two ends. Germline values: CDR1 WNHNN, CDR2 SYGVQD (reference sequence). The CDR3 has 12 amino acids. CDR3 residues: CASSEPRGEQYF. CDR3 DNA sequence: TGCGCCAGCAGTGAGCCCCGGGGCGAGCAGTACTTC.

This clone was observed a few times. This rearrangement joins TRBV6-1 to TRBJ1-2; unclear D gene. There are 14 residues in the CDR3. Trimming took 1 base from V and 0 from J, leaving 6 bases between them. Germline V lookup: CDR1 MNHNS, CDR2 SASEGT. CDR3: CASSEDGANYGYTF. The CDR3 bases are TGTGCCAGCAGTGAAGACGGAGCTAACTATGGCTACACCTTC.

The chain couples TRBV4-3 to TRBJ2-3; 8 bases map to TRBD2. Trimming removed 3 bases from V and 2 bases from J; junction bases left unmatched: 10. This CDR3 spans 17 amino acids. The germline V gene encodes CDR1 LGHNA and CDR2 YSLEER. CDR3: CASSQINSGDYTDTQYF. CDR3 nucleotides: TGCGCCAGCAGCCAGATCAATAGCGGGGACTACACAGATACGCAGTATTTT.

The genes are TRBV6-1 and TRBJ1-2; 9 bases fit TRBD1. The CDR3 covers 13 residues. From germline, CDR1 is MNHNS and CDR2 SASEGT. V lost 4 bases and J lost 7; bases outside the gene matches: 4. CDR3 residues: CASSGTGGSGYTF. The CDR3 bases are TGTGCCAGCAGTGGTACAGGGGGCTCTGGCTACACCTTC.

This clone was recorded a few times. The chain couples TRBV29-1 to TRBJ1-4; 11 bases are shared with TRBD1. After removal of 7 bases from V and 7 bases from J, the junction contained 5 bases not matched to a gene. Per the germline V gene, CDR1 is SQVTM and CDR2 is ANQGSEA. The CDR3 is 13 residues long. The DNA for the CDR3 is TGCAGCGGGCGGACAGGGGGCCTTGAAAAACTGTTTTTT. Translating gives CSGRTGGLEKLFF.

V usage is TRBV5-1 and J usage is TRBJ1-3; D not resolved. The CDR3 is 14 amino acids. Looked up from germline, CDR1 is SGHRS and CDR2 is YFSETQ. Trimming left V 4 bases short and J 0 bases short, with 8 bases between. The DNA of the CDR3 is TGCGCCAGCAGCGAACAGAGCTCTGGAAACACCATATATTTT. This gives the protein CASSEQSSGNTIYF.

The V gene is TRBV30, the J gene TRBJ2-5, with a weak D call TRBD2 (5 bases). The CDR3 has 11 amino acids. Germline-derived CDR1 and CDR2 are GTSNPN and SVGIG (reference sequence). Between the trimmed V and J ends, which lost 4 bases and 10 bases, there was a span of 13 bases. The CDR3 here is CAWTLSGLQYF. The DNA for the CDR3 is TGTGCCTGGACCCTGTCCGGACTCCAGTACTTC. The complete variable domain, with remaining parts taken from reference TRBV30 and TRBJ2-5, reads SQTIHQWPATLVQPVGSPLSLECTVEGTSNPNLYWYRQAAGRGLQLLFYSVGIGQISSEVPQNLSASRPQDRQFILSSKKLLLSDSGFYLCAWTLSGLQYFGPGTRLLVL.

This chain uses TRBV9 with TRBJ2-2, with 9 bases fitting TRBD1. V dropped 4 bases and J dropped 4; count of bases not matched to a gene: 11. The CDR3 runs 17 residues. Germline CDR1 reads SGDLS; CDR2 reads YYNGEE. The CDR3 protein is CASSPVDRGRTTGELFF. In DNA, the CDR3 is TGTGCCAGCAGCCCCGTCGACAGGGGGAGAACCACCGGGGAGCTGTTTTTT.

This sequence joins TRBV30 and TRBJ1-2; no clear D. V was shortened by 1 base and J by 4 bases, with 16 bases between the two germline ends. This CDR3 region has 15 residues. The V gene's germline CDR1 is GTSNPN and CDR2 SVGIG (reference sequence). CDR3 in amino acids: CAWSEYTGNPYGYTF. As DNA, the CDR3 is TGTGCCTGGAGTGAATATACCGGGAACCCCTATGGCTACACCTTC.

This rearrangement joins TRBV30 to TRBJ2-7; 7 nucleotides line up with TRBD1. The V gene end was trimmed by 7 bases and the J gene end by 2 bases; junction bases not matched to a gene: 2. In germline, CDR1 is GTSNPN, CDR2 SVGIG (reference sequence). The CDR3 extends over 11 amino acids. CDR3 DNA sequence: TGTGCCTACAGGGGAACCTACGAGCAGTACTTC. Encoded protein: CAYRGTYEQYF.

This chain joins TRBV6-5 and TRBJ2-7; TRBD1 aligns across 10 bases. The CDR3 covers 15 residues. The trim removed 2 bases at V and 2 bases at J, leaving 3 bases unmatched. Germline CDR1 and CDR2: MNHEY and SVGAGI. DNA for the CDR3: TGTGCCAGCAGTTACGGGACAGGGGAAGCCTACGAGCAGTACTTC. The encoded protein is CASSYGTGEAYEQYF.

In nucleotides, the CDR3 is TGCAGTGCCTATGGCCAAGAGACCCAGTACTTC. Translation gives CSAYGQETQYF. This chain links TRBV20-1 with TRBJ2-5; D is ambiguous. The CDR3 is made up of 11 amino acids. V was clipped by 6 bases and J by 1 base, with 6 bases between them. Germline-derived CDR1 and CDR2 are DFQATT and SNEGSKA (reference sequence).

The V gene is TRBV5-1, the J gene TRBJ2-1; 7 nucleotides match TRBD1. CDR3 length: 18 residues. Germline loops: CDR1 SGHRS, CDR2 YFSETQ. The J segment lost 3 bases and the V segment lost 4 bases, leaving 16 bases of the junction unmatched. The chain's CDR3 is CASSMRTGRSSYYNEQFF. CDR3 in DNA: TGCGCCAGCAGCATGCGGACAGGCCGCTCTTCTTACTACAATGAGCAGTTCTTC.

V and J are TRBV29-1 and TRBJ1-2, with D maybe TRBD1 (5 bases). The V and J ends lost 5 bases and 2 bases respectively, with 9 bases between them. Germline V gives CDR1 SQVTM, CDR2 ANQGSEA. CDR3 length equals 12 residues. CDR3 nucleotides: TGCAGCGTTCAGTCAGGGAACTATGGCTACACCTTC. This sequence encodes CSVQSGNYGYTF.

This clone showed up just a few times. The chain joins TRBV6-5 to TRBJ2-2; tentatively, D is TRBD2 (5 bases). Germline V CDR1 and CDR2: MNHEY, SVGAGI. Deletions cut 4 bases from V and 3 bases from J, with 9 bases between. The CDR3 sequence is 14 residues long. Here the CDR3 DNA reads TGTGCCAGCAGTTTTGGACTGTACACCGGGGAGCTGTTTTTT. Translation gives CASSFGLYTGELFF.